The rows below give T cell receptor beta chains drawn from one sample of a study of patients and donors after allogeneic stem cell transplantation. TCRdb reanalysed the RT-PCR reads using MiXCR and keeps one entry per CDR3 protein. Of over 400,000 distinct CDR3 sequences listed, 16% were seen once; the top ten hold around 7.9%. Sequencing input: blood, either unsorted or a sorted T cell fraction (not recorded which). The source of these receptors is a human donor who was either an allogeneic HSCT recipient or a stem cell or donor lymphocyte infusion donor (not recorded which). It is not recorded whose cells these are; they may come from a transplant donor. The CDR3 runs from the conserved cysteine through the conserved F or W. The order of the fields is clone size, J gene, D gene, V gene, CDR3 protein, CDR3 DNA. D genes are given only for firm matches. Rows may omit the clone size; those that give it use once, few, many or a size class.

NA,TRBJ2-2,TRBD1,TRBV6-1,CASSKTGGADGELFF,TGTGCCAGCAGTAAGACAGGGGGCGCCGACGGGGAGCTGTTTTTT
NA,TRBJ1-2,NA,TRBV5-1,CASNVGGHDYGYTF,TGCGCCAGCAACGTGGGAGGCCACGACTATGGCTACACCTTC
NA,TRBJ2-3,TRBD1,TRBV10-3,CAISSGQGRGDTQYF,TGTGCCATCAGCTCGGGACAGGGGAGGGGAGATACGCAGTATTTT
few,TRBJ1-4,NA,TRBV15,CATSRGANEKLFF,TGTGCCACCAGCAGAGGGGCTAATGAAAAACTGTTTTTT
NA,TRBJ1-1,TRBD1,TRBV2,CASRTGVNTEAFF,TGTGCCAGCAGGACAGGGGTGAACACTGAAGCTTTCTTT
NA,TRBJ1-5,TRBD1,TRBV2,CASTGTGQPQHF,TGTGCCAGCACTGGGACAGGCCAGCCCCAGCATTTT
NA,TRBJ1-1,TRBD1,TRBV7-9,CASSLVDRGLTFF,TGTGCCAGCAGCTTAGTGGACAGGGGGCTCACTTTCTTT
few,TRBJ2-1,NA,TRBV15,CATSATGRVRDEQFF,TGTGCCACCAGCGCGACAGGAAGGGTACGGGATGAGCAGTTCTTC
many,TRBJ2-7,NA,TRBV7-9,CASRSTGGEAGEQYF,TGTGCCAGCAGATCAACAGGGGGGGAAGCGGGAGAGCAGTACTTC
few,TRBJ2-3,NA,TRBV15,CATSQEGYTQYF,TGTGCCACCAGCCAGGAGGGCTATACGCAGTATTTT
NA,TRBJ2-7,NA,TRBV19,CASTWGPTYEQYF,TGTGCCAGTACTTGGGGGCCCACCTACGAGCAGTACTTC
NA,TRBJ1-4,NA,TRBV15,CATSGQLEEKLFF,TGTGCCACCAGCGGTCAATTGGAGGAAAAACTGTTTTTT
few,TRBJ2-3,TRBD2,TRBV4-2,CASSPDGLAFSTDTQYF,TGTGCCAGCAGCCCTGATGGACTAGCGTTTAGCACAGATACGCAGTATTTT
few,TRBJ1-2,NA,TRBV4-1,CASSQEVTVNYGYTF,TGCGCCAGCAGCCAAGAAGTGACGGTAAACTATGGCTACACCTTC
NA,TRBJ1-5,NA,TRBV20-1,CSARNRNQPQHF,TGCAGTGCTAGAAACAGAAATCAGCCCCAGCATTTT
NA,TRBJ2-7,NA,TRBV4-3,CASSHDRDSRYEQYF,TGCGCCAGCAGCCATGATAGGGACTCGCGCTACGAGCAGTACTTC
few,TRBJ2-1,NA,TRBV6-2/TRBV6-3,CASSYSGTALSSYNEQFF,TGTGCCAGCAGTTACTCCGGGACCGCCCTTAGCTCCTACAATGAGCAGTTCTTC
NA,TRBJ1-4,NA,TRBV11-1,CASSLRLLREGPNEKLFF,TGTGCCAGCAGCTTACGGCTTCTGAGGGAAGGACCCAATGAAAAACTGTTTTTT
NA,TRBJ2-1,NA,TRBV19,CASSIIHANQQFF,TGTGCCAGTAGTATTATTCACGCCAATCAGCAGTTCTTC
few,TRBJ2-3,NA,TRBV6-1,CASRGRTHTDTQYF,TGTGCCAGCCGCGGGCGGACCCACACAGATACGCAGTATTTT
many,TRBJ2-3,NA,TRBV2,CASHTSTDTQYF,TGTGCCAGCCATACTAGCACAGATACGCAGTATTTT
NA,TRBJ2-7,TRBD1,TRBV4-3,CASSQGGTVEQYF,TGCGCCAGCAGCCAAGGAGGGACAGTCGAGCAGTACTTC
NA,TRBJ2-7,NA,TRBV7-9,CASSLGTSNEQYF,TGTGCCAGCAGCTTGGGGACATCAAACGAGCAGTACTTC
NA,TRBJ2-1,NA,TRBV30,CAWTYSHEQFF,TGTGCCTGGACCTACAGCCATGAGCAGTTCTTC
many,TRBJ2-1,TRBD1,TRBV5-1,CASSLGQVYNEQFF,TGCGCCAGCAGCCTCGGACAGGTTTACAATGAGCAGTTCTTC
NA,TRBJ2-1,TRBD2,TRBV20-1,CSAKSGRSYNEQFF,TGCAGTGCTAAGAGCGGGAGGTCGTACAATGAGCAGTTCTTC
NA,TRBJ2-1,TRBD2,TRBV5-4,CASSLALTSEPNEQFF,TGTGCCAGCAGCTTGGCCTTGACTAGCGAACCCAATGAGCAGTTCTTC
NA,TRBJ2-7,TRBD1,TRBV7-9,CASSPRDRDPYEQYF,TGTGCCAGCAGCCCGAGGGACAGGGATCCCTACGAGCAGTACTTC
once,TRBJ1-1,TRBD1,TRBV2,CASTLQGARTEAFF,TGTGCCAGCACCCTACAGGGGGCGAGGACTGAAGCTTTCTTT
few,TRBJ1-2,NA,TRBV20-1,CSAPMGVSGYTF,TGCAGTGCCCCCATGGGGGTATCTGGCTACACCTTC
few,TRBJ1-1,TRBD1,TRBV12-5,CASDFRTGSEAFF,TGTGCTAGTGATTTTAGGACAGGCTCTGAAGCTTTCTTT
few,TRBJ1-2,NA,TRBV29-1,CSATRGYGYTF,TGCAGCGCCACTAGGGGCTATGGCTACACCTTC
NA,TRBJ2-7,NA,TRBV20-1,CSAKDRESSREDEQYF,TGCAGTGCGAAGGACAGGGAGTCATCCCGGGAGGACGAGCAGTACTTC
NA,TRBJ2-2,TRBD2,TRBV30,CAWTWGGVGGELFF,TGTGCCTGGACCTGGGGAGGGGTCGGCGGGGAGCTGTTTTTT
NA,TRBJ2-3,NA,TRBV21-1,CASETVGDDTDTQYF,TGTGCCAGCGAAACAGTCGGCGATGACACAGATACGCAGTATTTT
NA,TRBJ2-7,TRBD1,TRBV18,CASSLGTGGAYEQYF,TGTGCCAGCTCACTGGGGACAGGGGGCGCGTACGAGCAGTACTTC
few,TRBJ2-2,NA,TRBV7-8,CASSLWTQNTGELFF,TGTGCCAGCAGCTTATGGACACAGAACACCGGGGAGCTGTTTTTT
few,TRBJ2-2,TRBD2,TRBV29-1,CSASFRGGGPIGELFF,TGCAGCGCATCCTTTAGGGGCGGGGGGCCAATCGGGGAGCTGTTTTTT
NA,TRBJ2-7,NA,TRBV9,CASSVAARGYEQYF,TGTGCCAGCAGCGTAGCGGCTAGAGGGTACGAGCAGTACTTC